Listed below are T cell receptor beta chains from one sample, sequenced in a study of T cell clonotyping in hematopoietic cell transplantation. This table comes from immunoSEQ multiplex PCR, and its TCRdb copy is limited to in-frame clones, with some not included. The sample consists of about 21,000 clones, almost 90% of them appearing once. The specimen was peripheral blood mononuclear cells, collected before stem cell transplant. These receptors came from a young man with biphenotypic leukemia. Some clones in this sample may be carry-over from other donors' samples. Both conserved end residues are part of each CDR3. The D gene is left open where the match is weak. Size tells how often a clone was seen (once, few, many) or the class of an expanded clone, and some rows leave it out.

d_gene	abundance	j_gene	v_gene	CDR3nt	CDR3aa
TRBD2	once	TRBJ2-7	TRBV27	TGTGCCAGCAGTCCATCTAGCGGGGGGTACGAGCAGTACTTC	CASSPSSGGYEQYF
.	.	TRBJ1-6	TRBV9	TGTGCCAGCAGCGTAAGTCAGGGTAATTCACCCCTCCACTTT	CASSVSQGNSPLHF
.	.	TRBJ2-7	TRBV19	TGTGCCAGTAAGGTGGGACCGACCTACGAGCAGTACTTC	CASKVGPTYEQYF
.	.	TRBJ2-5	TRBV14	TGTGCCAGCAGCCTGGGACCTCAAGAGACCCAGTACTTC	CASSLGPQETQYF
.	.	TRBJ2-1	TRBV4-3	TGCGCCAGCAGCCGCGAGTACAATGAGCAGTTCTTC	CASSREYNEQFF
.	.	TRBJ2-7	TRBV7-2	TGTGCCAGCAGCTTAGCGCTAGGGGTTGCCTACGAGCAGTACTTC	CASSLALGVAYEQYF
.	.	TRBJ2-5	TRBV7-2	TGTGCCAGCAGCTTAGTAGAAGGAGGCGGCCTATCCGGGGAGACCCAGTACTTC	CASSLVEGGGLSGETQYF
TRBD1	.	TRBJ1-2	TRBV9	TGTGCCAGCAGCGAGTATACGGGACAGGGTGGTGGCTACACCTTC	CASSEYTGQGGGYTF
.	.	TRBJ1-1	TRBV9	TGTGCCAGCACCCAGGGGTCTTGGAACACTGAAGCTTTCTTT	CASTQGSWNTEAFF
.	.	TRBJ1-1	TRBV18	TGTGCCAGCTCACCACAGGAGAACACTGAAGCTTTCTTT	CASSPQENTEAFF
TRBD1	.	TRBJ1-6	TRBV27	TGTGCCAGCAGCCCATCGACAGGGGACCTTCTCTATTCACCCCTCCACTTT	CASSPSTGDLLYSPLHF
.	.	TRBJ1-5	TRBV5-1	TGCGCCAGCAGCTTGGAATTGGGGTTGAGCAATCAGCCCCAGCATTTT	CASSLELGLSNQPQHF
.	.	TRBJ2-7	TRBV14	TGTGCCAGCAGCCACCGGGGGGCCCTACTACTAACCTACGAGCAGTACTTC	CASSHRGALLLTYEQYF
TRBD1	.	TRBJ2-7	TRBV7-6	TGTGCCAGCAGCACAGGGGGACAGCCCGCCTACGAGCAGTACTTC	CASSTGGQPAYEQYF